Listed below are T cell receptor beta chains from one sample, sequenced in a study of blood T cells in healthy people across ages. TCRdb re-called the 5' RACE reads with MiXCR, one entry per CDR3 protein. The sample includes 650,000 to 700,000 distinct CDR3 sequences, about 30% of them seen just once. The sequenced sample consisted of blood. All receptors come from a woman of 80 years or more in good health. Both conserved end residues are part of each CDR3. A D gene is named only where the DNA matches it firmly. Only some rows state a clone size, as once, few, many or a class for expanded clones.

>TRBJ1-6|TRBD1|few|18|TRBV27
CASSRSGGPSSYNSPLHF
TGTGCCAGCAGCCGGTCAGGGGGCCCGAGCTCCTATAATTCACCCCTCCACTTT
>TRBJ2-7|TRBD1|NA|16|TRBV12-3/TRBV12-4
CASSSTGTGVPYEQYF
TGTGCCAGCAGTTCAACCGGGACAGGGGTTCCCTACGAGCAGTATTTC
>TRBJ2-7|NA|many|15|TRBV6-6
CASSHAIQGGYEQYF
TGTGCCAGCAGTCACGCGATACAGGGGGGGTACGAGCAGTACTTC
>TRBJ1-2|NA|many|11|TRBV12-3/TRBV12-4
CASTWGDGYTF
TGTGCCAGCACCTGGGGGGATGGCTACACCTTC
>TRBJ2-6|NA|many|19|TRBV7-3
CASSPIRDLDPSGANVLTF
TGTGCCAGCAGCCCGATCCGGGACCTAGACCCCTCTGGGGCCAACGTCCTGACTTTC
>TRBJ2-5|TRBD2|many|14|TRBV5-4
CASSLERGGETQYF
TGTGCCAGCAGCTTGGAGCGGGGCGGGGAGACCCAGTACTTC
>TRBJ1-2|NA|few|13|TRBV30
CAWKAISNYGYTF
TGTGCCTGGAAGGCGATATCTAACTATGGCTACACCTTC
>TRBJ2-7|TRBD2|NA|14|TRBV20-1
CSAYLSRGGVEQYF
TGCAGTGCCTACCTCTCTCGGGGGGGCGTTGAGCAGTACTTC
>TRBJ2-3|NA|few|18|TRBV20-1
CSGVVPGSIAAHTDTQYF
TGCAGTGGCGTCGTTCCGGGAAGTATAGCGGCCCACACAGATACGCAGTATTTT
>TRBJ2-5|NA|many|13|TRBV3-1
CASRQWAGETQYF
TGTGCCAGCAGACAATGGGCGGGAGAGACCCAGTACTTC
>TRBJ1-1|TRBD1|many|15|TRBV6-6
CASSYPQGGNTEAFF
TGTGCCAGCAGTTACCCACAGGGGGGGAACACTGAAGCTTTCTTT
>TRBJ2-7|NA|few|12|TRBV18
CASSPNGYEQYF
TGTGCCAGCTCACCGAATGGCTACGAGCAGTACTTC
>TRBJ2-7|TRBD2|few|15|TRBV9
CAGSVGEGRAYEQYF
TGTGCCGGCAGCGTAGGGGAGGGCAGAGCCTACGAGCAGTACTTC
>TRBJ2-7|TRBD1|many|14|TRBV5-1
CASSRDRVRYEQYF
TGCGCCAGCAGCCGAGACAGGGTGCGCTACGAGCAGTACTTC
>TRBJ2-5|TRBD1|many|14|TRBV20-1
CSAEKGQGEETQYF
TGCAGTGCCGAGAAGGGACAGGGTGAAGAGACCCAGTACTTC
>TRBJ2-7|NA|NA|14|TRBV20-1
CSARTEYSSYEQYF
TGCAGTGCTAGAACGGAGTACAGCTCCTACGAGCAGTACTTC
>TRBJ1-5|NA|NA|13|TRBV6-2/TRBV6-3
CASRAYSNQPQHF
TGTGCCAGCAGGGCCTATAGCAATCAGCCCCAGCATTTT
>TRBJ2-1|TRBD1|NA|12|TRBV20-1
CSAPDRLNEQFF
TGCAGTGCCCCGGACAGGCTCAATGAGCAGTTCTTC
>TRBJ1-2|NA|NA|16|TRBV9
CASSVEYGGGPYGYTF
TGTGCCAGCAGCGTAGAGTATGGGGGTGGGCCCTATGGCTACACCTTC
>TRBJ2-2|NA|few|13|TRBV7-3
CASSPSRTGELFF
TGTGCCAGCAGCCCCTCACGGACCGGGGAGCTGTTTTTT
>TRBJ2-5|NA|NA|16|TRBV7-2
CASSFGASGSQETQYF
TGTGCCAGCAGCTTTGGAGCCAGCGGGTCTCAAGAGACCCAGTACTTC
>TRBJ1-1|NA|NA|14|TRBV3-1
CASSQEGRATEAFF
TGTGCCAGCAGCCAAGAGGGGAGGGCCACTGAAGCTTTCTTT
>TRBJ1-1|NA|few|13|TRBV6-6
CASSYGVGSEAFF
TGTGCCAGCAGTTATGGGGTCGGGTCTGAAGCTTTCTTT
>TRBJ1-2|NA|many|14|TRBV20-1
CSAREGARPYGYTF
TGCAGTGCTAGAGAGGGAGCCAGGCCCTATGGCTACACCTTC
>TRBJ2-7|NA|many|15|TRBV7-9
CASSGLAGQDYEQYF
TGTGCCAGCAGCGGCTTGGCAGGGCAGGACTACGAGCAGTACTTC
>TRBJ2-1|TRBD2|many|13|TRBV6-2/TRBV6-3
CASSGTSGGEQFF
TGTGCCAGCAGTGGGACTAGCGGGGGTGAGCAGTTCTTC
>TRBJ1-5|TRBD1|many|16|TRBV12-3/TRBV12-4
CASSLGQGGSNQPQHF
TGTGCCAGCAGTTTAGGACAGGGGGGGAGCAATCAGCCCCAGCATTTT
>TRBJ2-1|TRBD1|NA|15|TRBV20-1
CSAIQDRGGINEQFF
TGCAGTGCTATCCAGGACAGGGGTGGAATCAATGAGCAGTTCTTC
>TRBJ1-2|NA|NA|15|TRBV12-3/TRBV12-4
CASSLVQRRPYGYTF
TGTGCCAGCAGTTTGGTCCAGAGGAGGCCCTATGGCTACACCTTC
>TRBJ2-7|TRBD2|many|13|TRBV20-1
CSALGGLGYEQYF
TGCAGTGCCCTAGGAGGACTAGGGTACGAGCAGTACTTC
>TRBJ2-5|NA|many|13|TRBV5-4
CASSFSQQETQYF
TGTGCCAGCAGCTTCAGCCAGCAAGAGACCCAGTACTTC